A selection of T cell receptor beta chains follows, all from one sample in a study of beta chain features in type 1 diabetes. Profiling relied on immunoSEQ multiplex PCR, and the TCRdb table lists in-frame clones only, not all of them. The sample holds about 160,000 clones, approximately 8.1% seen once. The sample consisted of central memory CD4+ T cells from blood. Receptors were obtained from a man younger than 35 with type 1 diabetes. Both conserved end residues are part of each CDR3. The D gene is left open where the match is weak. Part of the rows lack a size; the others show once, few, many or a class for expanded clones.

J gene: TRBJ1-5
V gene: TRBV7-9
D gene: NA
clone size: NA
CDR3 protein: CASSLGPPTDLHQPQHF
CDR3 DNA: TGTGCCAGCAGCTTAGGACCCCCCACAGACCTTCATCAGCCCCAGCATTTT

J gene: TRBJ1-1
V gene: TRBV29-1
D gene: TRBD1
clone size: few
CDR3 protein: CSVATGGGTEAFF
CDR3 DNA: TGCAGCGTCGCCACAGGGGGAGGGACTGAAGCTTTCTTT

J gene: TRBJ2-1
V gene: TRBV5-1
D gene: TRBD1
clone size: few
CDR3 protein: CASSFQQGSGEQFF
CDR3 DNA: TGCGCCAGCAGCTTTCAACAGGGGAGCGGTGAGCAGTTCTTC

J gene: TRBJ1-1
V gene: TRBV5-1
D gene: NA
clone size: few
CDR3 protein: CASSLVPGQSITEAFF
CDR3 DNA: TGCGCCAGCAGCTTGGTCCCTGGACAGTCTATAACTGAAGCTTTCTTT

J gene: TRBJ2-1
V gene: TRBV7-9
D gene: TRBD1
clone size: NA
CDR3 protein: CASQKQGMVDEQFF
CDR3 DNA: TGTGCCAGCCAAAAACAGGGGATGGTCGATGAGCAGTTCTTC

J gene: TRBJ2-5
V gene: TRBV7-2
D gene: TRBD2
clone size: few
CDR3 protein: CASSQILAGLQTQYF
CDR3 DNA: TGTGCCAGCAGCCAGATACTAGCGGGGCTGCAGACCCAGTACTTC

J gene: TRBJ2-7
V gene: TRBV29-1
D gene: TRBD1
clone size: NA
CDR3 protein: CSVARDSYEQYF
CDR3 DNA: TGCAGCGTTGCTAGGGACAGTTACGAGCAGTACTTC

J gene: TRBJ1-6
V gene: TRBV30
D gene: NA
clone size: NA
CDR3 protein: CAWSRDSNSPLHF
CDR3 DNA: TGTGCCTGGAGTCGGGATTCCAATTCACCCCTCCACTTT

J gene: TRBJ1-5
V gene: TRBV21-1
D gene: NA
clone size: NA
CDR3 protein: CASSKAREAGQPQHF
CDR3 DNA: TGTGCCAGCAGCAAAGCAAGGGAGGCGGGACAGCCCCAGCATTTT

J gene: TRBJ2-7
V gene: TRBV11-2
D gene: TRBD1
clone size: few
CDR3 protein: CASSWGDRAYEQYF
CDR3 DNA: TGTGCCAGCAGCTGGGGGGACAGGGCCTACGAGCAGTACTTC

J gene: TRBJ1-2
V gene: TRBV11-2
D gene: NA
clone size: NA
CDR3 protein: CASSLSYGYTF
CDR3 DNA: TGTGCCAGCAGCTTATCATATGGCTACACCTTC

J gene: TRBJ1-6
V gene: TRBV11-2
D gene: NA
clone size: NA
CDR3 protein: CASSFTRQAVGSPLHF
CDR3 DNA: TGTGCCAGCAGCTTTACTCGACAGGCAGTAGGTTCACCCCTCCACTTT

J gene: TRBJ2-7
V gene: TRBV7-9
D gene: NA
clone size: few
CDR3 protein: CASSSQYEQYF
CDR3 DNA: TGTGCCAGCAGCTCACAATACGAGCAGTACTTC

J gene: TRBJ2-5
V gene: TRBV30
D gene: TRBD2
clone size: few
CDR3 protein: CAWSLAGAPVAQYF
CDR3 DNA: TGTGCCTGGTCATTAGCGGGGGCCCCCGTGGCCCAGTACTTC

J gene: TRBJ1-2
V gene: TRBV4-3
D gene: TRBD1
clone size: few
CDR3 protein: CASSQDFWDRAYGYTF
CDR3 DNA: TGCGCCAGCAGCCAAGATTTTTGGGACAGGGCCTATGGCTACACCTTC

J gene: TRBJ2-1
V gene: TRBV18
D gene: NA
clone size: NA
CDR3 protein: CASSPGRGTYNEQFF
CDR3 DNA: TGTGCCAGCTCACCAGGGCGGGGAACCTACAATGAGCAGTTCTTC

J gene: TRBJ2-5
V gene: TRBV29-1
D gene: TRBD1
clone size: NA
CDR3 protein: CSVRPGQSEETQYF
CDR3 DNA: TGCAGCGTCCGTCCGGGACAGTCGGAAGAGACCCAGTACTTC

J gene: TRBJ1-2
V gene: TRBV6-1
D gene: NA
clone size: few
CDR3 protein: CASSPDFNYGYTF
CDR3 DNA: TGTGCCAGCAGTCCGGACTTTAACTATGGCTACACCTTC

J gene: TRBJ2-1
V gene: TRBV9
D gene: TRBD1
clone size: few
CDR3 protein: CASSGRTGAFDEQFF
CDR3 DNA: TGTGCCAGCAGCGGACGGACAGGAGCCTTTGATGAGCAGTTCTTC

J gene: TRBJ2-7
V gene: TRBV2
D gene: NA
clone size: NA
CDR3 protein: CASSEDSSYEQYF
CDR3 DNA: TGTGCCAGCAGCGAGGACAGTTCCTACGAGCAGTACTTC

J gene: TRBJ1-1
V gene: TRBV30
D gene: NA
clone size: few
CDR3 protein: CAWTRGEQWGTEAFF
CDR3 DNA: TGTGCCTGGACCCGGGGGGAACAATGGGGCACTGAAGCTTTCTTT

J gene: TRBJ2-5
V gene: TRBV14
D gene: NA
clone size: few
CDR3 protein: CASSQGFAREETQYF
CDR3 DNA: TGTGCCAGCAGCCAAGGATTTGCACGGGAAGAGACCCAGTACTTC

J gene: TRBJ2-7
V gene: TRBV11-2
D gene: NA
clone size: NA
CDR3 protein: CASSLRAGNEQYF
CDR3 DNA: TGTGCCAGCAGCTTACGTGCAGGGAACGAGCAGTACTTC

J gene: TRBJ1-1
V gene: TRBV18
D gene: NA
clone size: few
CDR3 protein: CASSPSQRMNTEAFF
CDR3 DNA: TGTGCCAGCTCACCATCCCAGCGCATGAACACTGAAGCTTTCTTT

J gene: TRBJ1-2
V gene: TRBV28
D gene: NA
clone size: NA
CDR3 protein: CASSFSSPRGYGYTF
CDR3 DNA: TGTGCCAGCAGTTTCAGTAGCCCCCGGGGGTATGGCTACACCTTC

J gene: TRBJ2-1
V gene: TRBV7-2
D gene: NA
clone size: NA
CDR3 protein: CASSPAGGLGGNEQFF
CDR3 DNA: TGTGCCAGCAGCCCGGCTGGGGGGTTGGGGGGCAATGAGCAGTTCTTC

J gene: TRBJ2-7
V gene: TRBV28
D gene: NA
clone size: NA
CDR3 protein: CASSWAGTIQYF
CDR3 DNA: TGTGCCAGCAGTTGGGCAGGCACGATCCAGTACTTC

J gene: TRBJ2-1
V gene: TRBV11-1
D gene: TRBD2
clone size: few
CDR3 protein: CASSFLAGGYNEQFF
CDR3 DNA: TGTGCCAGCAGCTTCCTAGCGGGAGGCTACAATGAGCAGTTCTTC